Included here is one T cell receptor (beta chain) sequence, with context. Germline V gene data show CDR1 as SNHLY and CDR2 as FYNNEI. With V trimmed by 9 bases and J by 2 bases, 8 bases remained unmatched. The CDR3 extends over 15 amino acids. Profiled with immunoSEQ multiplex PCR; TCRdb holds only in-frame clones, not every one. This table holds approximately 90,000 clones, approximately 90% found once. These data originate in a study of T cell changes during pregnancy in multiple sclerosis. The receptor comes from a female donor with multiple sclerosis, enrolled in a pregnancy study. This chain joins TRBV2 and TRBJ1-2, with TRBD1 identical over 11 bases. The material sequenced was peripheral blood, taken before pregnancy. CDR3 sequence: CAREGTGGGNYGYTF. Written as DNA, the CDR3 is TGTGCCAGGGAGGGGACAGGGGGGGGGAACTATGGCTACACCTTC.